This is a list of T cell receptor beta chains from one sample in a study of blood T cell repertoires in COVID-19. Sequencing used immunoSEQ multiplex PCR; TCRdb keeps in-frame clones, though not all of them. The sample yields about 250,000 clones, over 80% seen once. The sample comprised PBMCs or T cells enriched from blood (not recorded which). The receptors stem from a woman in her 30s with acute COVID-19. CDR3s include the opening cysteine and the closing phenylalanine or tryptophan. The order of the fields is J gene, CDR3 length, clone size, V gene, CDR3 protein. Size values are once, few and many counts, or a class for expanded clones, and some rows have none.

>TRBJ1-5|17|.|TRBV2
CASSGSPGREGSQPQHF
>TRBJ2-3|14|.|TRBV7-2
CASSLEAVGDTQYF
>TRBJ1-5|15|.|TRBV4-3
CASSQDTGVTQPQHF
>TRBJ1-2|14|.|TRBV7-8
CASSFLDAQGGYTF
>TRBJ2-1|13|.|TRBV18
CASSLVEIDEQFF
>TRBJ1-1|14|.|TRBV7-2
CASSYYPLDTEAFF
>TRBJ2-3|16|.|TRBV24-1
CATSDPSTDGTDTQYF
>TRBJ2-2|16|.|TRBV3-1/TRBV3-2
CASSLGVNQNTGELFF
>TRBJ2-7|14|.|TRBV5-1
CASRVGGASYEQYF
>TRBJ1-6|12|once|TRBV25-1
CASSDGYSPLHF
>TRBJ2-3|15|.|TRBV12-5
CASGAGTGSTDTQYF
>TRBJ2-7|15|.|TRBV13
CASSSGGTGGLEQYF
>TRBJ1-4|11|.|TRBV12-3/TRBV12-4
CASSTGRKLFF
>TRBJ2-3|14|.|TRBV10-3
CAISTSGGADTQYF
>TRBJ2-6|15|few|TRBV7-9
CASSLVQAGANVLTF
>TRBJ1-1|14|once|TRBV7-9
CASSLGRDRGRAFF
>TRBJ2-2|15|.|TRBV7-9
CASSSSGLNTGELFF
>TRBJ2-1|16|.|TRBV5-4
CASSSTSGGIHNEQFF
>TRBJ1-4|14|.|TRBV19
CASSIGPRSEKLFF
>TRBJ2-1|13|once|TRBV12-3/TRBV12-4
CASSLENRFKQFF
>TRBJ1-1|14|.|TRBV3-1/TRBV3-2
CASSQQGGAGEAFF
>TRBJ2-3|16|.|TRBV2
CASNPGRGSSTDTQYF
>TRBJ1-5|15|.|TRBV5-6
CASSLGTGHNQPQHF
>TRBJ1-1|13|.|TRBV27
CASLGAGGFEAFF